The present entry profiles one T cell receptor (beta chain) with its context. The antigen is undetermined. These data are taken from a study of CD8+ T cells in alopecia areata. Study background: Tofacitinib therapy lasting 6 to 18 months was followed by 6 months off drug. By percentage of affected scalp area, the severity of treated patients was scored.

The V segment lost 6 bases and the J segment 2 bases; nucleotides outside the gene matches: 12. The CDR3 covers 17 residues. CDR1 LNHDA and CDR2 SQIVND come from the germline V gene (reference sequence). Points from the study as a whole: Scalp clonality and expanded CD8+ clones among the top 100 fell significantly with tofacitinib. Uncertain still, given a single nonresponder, is whether baseline CD8+ expansion links to response.

The authors extracted RNA and reverse transcribed it into cDNA as the sequencing template. Here immunoSEQ multiplex PCR was the method, and the copy in TCRdb shows in-frame clones only, minus some. This sample carries fewer than 110,000 clones, 85% to 90% of them seen once, and the ten largest clones take 11%. Treatment indicated: oral pan-JAK inhibitor, 5-10 mg twice daily. The rearrangement uses TRBV19 and TRBJ2-7; 11 nucleotides match TRBD1. The clonotype comes from a human donor with alopecia areata. Sequenced here: CD8+ T cells sorted from blood, sampled between weeks 30 and 35, from a patient treated with tofacitinib. The CDR3 coding sequence is TGTGCCAGTAGCGACTTACCGGGACAGGGGGTAACCTACGAGCAGTACTTC. It is translated as CASSDLPGQGVTYEQYF.